The 9 T cell receptor beta chains below all came from one sample that was sequenced in a study of beta chain features in type 1 diabetes. Study-wide results and limits: Type 1 diabetes patients had TCRB CDR3s that were shorter (moderately but significantly so) in all four CD4+ subsets.

These TCRs are of unknown antigen specificity. Expressed TCRB transcripts were sequenced because the entire RNA isolate underwent reverse transcription. TCRdb's table, derived via immunoSEQ multiplex PCR, lists solely in-frame clones and lacks some. The repertoire holds about 270,000 clones, with more than 13% as singletons. The specimen sequenced was naive CD4+ T cells from blood. Receptors originate from a man between 25 and 39 years old with type 1 diabetes.

The CDR3 loop reads CASSPRGLSYNEQFF. CDR3 bases: TGTGCCAGCAGCCCTAGGGGACTGTCCTACAATGAGCAGTTCTTC. V usage is TRBV7-9 and J usage is TRBJ2-1; possibly TRBD2 for D (6 bases). Germline loops: CDR1 SEHNR, CDR2 FQNEAQ (reference sequence). The CDR3 spans 15 residues. Trimming took 5 bases from V and 1 from J, leaving 12 bases between them.

This clone appeared a few times. The chain has TRBV28 and TRBJ1-1; D not resolved. Trimming cost V 9 bases and J 4 bases, with 15 bases left between them. CDR1 and CDR2 from the germline V gene are MDHEN and SYDVKM. This CDR3 comprises 13 residues. The CDR3 loop reads CASVPRRGTEAFF. In DNA form, the CDR3 reads TGTGCCAGTGTACCGCGTCGGGGCACTGAAGCTTTCTTT.

This rearrangement joins TRBV19 to TRBJ1-5; no clear D. The V end was cut by 1 base, the J end by 5 bases, with 12 bases between. The germline V gene has CDR1 LNHDA and CDR2 SQIVND (reference sequence). This CDR3 spans 15 amino acids. CDR3 DNA sequence: TGTGCCAGTAGTATAGTACGAGGGTTCGATCAGCCCCAGCATTTT. The encoded protein is CASSIVRGFDQPQHF.

This clone appeared a few times. The genes are TRBV5-5 and TRBJ2-1; possibly TRBD2 for D (6 bases). CDR3 length: 15 amino acids. CDR1 SGHKS and CDR2 YYEKEE come from the germline V gene (reference sequence). V shed 2 bases and J shed 7 bases, with 16 bases lying between them. The CDR3 loop is CASSLVGGNLNEQFF. The CDR3 DNA sequence: TGTGCCAGCAGCTTAGTTGGAGGGAATTTGAATGAGCAGTTCTTC.

The V gene is TRBV2, the J gene TRBJ2-1, with 9 bases aligning to TRBD2. Trimming took 4 bases from V and 3 from J; bases not matched to a gene: 13. This CDR3 has 18 amino acids. The germline V gene encodes CDR1 SNHLY and CDR2 FYNNEI. The CDR3 loop is CASSGRVPSGIIYNEQFF. The CDR3 region has the DNA TGTGCCAGCAGTGGGAGAGTTCCTAGCGGGATAATCTACAATGAGCAGTTCTTC. Full variable domain (remainder filled in from reference TRBV2 and TRBJ2-1): EPEVTQTPSHQVTQMGQEVILRCVPISNHLYFYWYRQILGQKVEFLVSFYNNEISEKSEIFDDQFSVERPDGSNFTLKIRSTKLEDSAMYFCASSGRVPSGIIYNEQFFGPGTRLTVL.

Of note for this clone: The sample contains more than one DNA sequence encoding this CDR3. This rearrangement joins TRBV5-4 to TRBJ2-3; 8 bases align to TRBD2. The ends lost 2 bases at V and 0 bases at J; junction bases unmatched: 2. This CDR3 region has 15 residues. Per the germline V gene, CDR1 is SGHNT and CDR2 is YYREEE (reference sequence). CDR3 sequence (DNA): TGTGCCAGCAGCTTAGCGGGAGCCAGCACAGATACGCAGTATTTT. Protein sequence: CASSLAGASTDTQYF. Supplemented by reference TRBV5-4 and TRBJ2-3, the full variable domain reads ETGVTQSPTHLIKTRGQQVTLRCSSQSGHNTVSWYQQALGQGPQFIFQYYREEENGRGNFPPRFSGLQFPNYSSELNVNALELDDSALYLCASSLAGASTDTQYFGPGTRLTVL.

The rearrangement links TRBV7-9 to TRBJ1-3; 10 bases map to TRBD1. The CDR3 consists of 15 residues. V shed 3 bases and J 3 bases; nucleotides not matched to a gene: 2. Germline V gives CDR1 SEHNR, CDR2 FQNEAQ (reference sequence). The CDR3 DNA sequence: TGTGCCAGCAGCTTCGGGACAGGGGTTGGAAACACCATATATTTT. It yields the protein CASSFGTGVGNTIYF.

Only a few counts were recorded for this clone. The chain employs TRBV5-6 and TRBJ2-4, with D possibly being TRBD1 (5 bases). The V end was cut by 0 bases, the J end by 7 bases, with 8 bases between. The CDR3 loop spans 13 amino acids. The germline CDR1 and CDR2 sequences are SGHDT and YYEEEE. The chain's CDR3 is CASSLDPGNIQYF. CDR3 DNA sequence: TGTGCCAGCAGCTTGGATCCAGGGAACATTCAGTACTTC.

This clone was counted only a few times. The chain has TRBV30 and TRBJ1-2, with D perhaps TRBD1 (6 bases). Trimming removed 2 bases from V and 3 bases from J, with 10 bases in between. Looked up from germline, CDR1 is GTSNPN and CDR2 is SVGIG (reference sequence). The CDR3 loop spans 13 amino acids. The CDR3 coding sequence is TGTGCCTGGAGTCAGGGGAATTACTATGGCTACACCTTC. Translating gives CAWSQGNYYGYTF. The variable domain in full, with the rest retrieved from reference TRBV30 and TRBJ1-2, is SQTIHQWPATLVQPVGSPLSLECTVEGTSNPNLYWYRQAAGRGLQLLFYSVGIGQISSEVPQNLSASRPQDRQFILSSKKLLLSDSGFYLCAWSQGNYYGYTFGSGTRLTVV.